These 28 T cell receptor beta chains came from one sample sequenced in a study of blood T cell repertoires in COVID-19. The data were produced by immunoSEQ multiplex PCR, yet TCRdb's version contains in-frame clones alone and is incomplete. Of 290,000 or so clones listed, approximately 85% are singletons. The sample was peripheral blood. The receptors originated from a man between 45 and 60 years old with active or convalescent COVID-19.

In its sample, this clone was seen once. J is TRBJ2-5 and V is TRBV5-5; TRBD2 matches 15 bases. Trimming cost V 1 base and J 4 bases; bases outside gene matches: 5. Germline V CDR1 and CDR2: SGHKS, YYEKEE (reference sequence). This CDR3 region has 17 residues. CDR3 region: CASSLRGLAGGRETQYF. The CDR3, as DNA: TGTGCCAGCAGCTTGCGTGGACTAGCGGGAGGGAGAGAGACCCAGTACTTC.

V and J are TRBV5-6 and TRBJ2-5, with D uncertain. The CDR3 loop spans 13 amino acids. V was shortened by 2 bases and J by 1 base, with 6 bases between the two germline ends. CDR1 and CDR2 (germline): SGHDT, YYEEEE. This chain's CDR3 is CASSFMAQETQYF. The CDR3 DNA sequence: TGTGCCAGCAGCTTCATGGCCCAAGAGACCCAGTACTTC.

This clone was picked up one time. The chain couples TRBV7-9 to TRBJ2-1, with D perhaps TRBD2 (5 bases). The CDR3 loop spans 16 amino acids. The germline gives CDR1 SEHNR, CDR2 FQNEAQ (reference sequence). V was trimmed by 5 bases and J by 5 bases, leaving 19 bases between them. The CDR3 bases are TGTGCCAGCAGCAACTCTGGCGGAGGCGGGCACAATGAGCAGTTCTTC. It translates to CASSNSGGGGHNEQFF.

The CDR3 DNA reads TGCGCCAGCAGCGAAGGCGGCAGAAGCAAATCTGGGGCCAACGTCCTGACTTTC. Its protein product is CASSEGGRSKSGANVLTF. This chain uses TRBV5-1 with TRBJ2-6; no definite D call. This CDR3 contains 18 residues. With 4 bases removed from V and 1 base from J, the gap between germline ends came to 18 bases. Germline CDR1 and CDR2: SGHRS and YFSETQ.

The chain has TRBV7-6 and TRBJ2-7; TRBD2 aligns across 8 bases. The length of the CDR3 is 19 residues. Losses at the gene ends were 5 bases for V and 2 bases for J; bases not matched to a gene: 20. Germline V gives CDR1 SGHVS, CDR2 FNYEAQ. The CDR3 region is CASSRVGGSGKLLPYEQYF. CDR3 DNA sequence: TGTGCCAGCAGCCGCGTCGGCGGTAGCGGGAAACTCCTACCCTACGAGCAGTACTTC. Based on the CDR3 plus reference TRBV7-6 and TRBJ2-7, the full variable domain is GAGVSQSPRYKVTKRGQDVALRCDPISGHVSLYWYRQALGQGPEFLTYFNYEAQQDKSGLPNDRFSAERPEGSISTLTIQRTEQRDSAMYRCASSRVGGSGKLLPYEQYFGPGTRLTVT.

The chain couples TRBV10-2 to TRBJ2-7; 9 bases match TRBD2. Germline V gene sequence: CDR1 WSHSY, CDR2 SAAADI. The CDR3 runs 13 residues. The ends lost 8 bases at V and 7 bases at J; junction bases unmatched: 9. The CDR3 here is CASGLAGAGEQYF. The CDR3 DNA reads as TGCGCCAGCGGCTTAGCGGGAGCTGGGGAGCAGTACTTC.

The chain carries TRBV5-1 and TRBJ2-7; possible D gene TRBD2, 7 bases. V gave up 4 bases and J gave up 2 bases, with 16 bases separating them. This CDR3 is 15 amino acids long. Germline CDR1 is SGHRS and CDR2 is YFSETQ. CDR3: CASSPSGGGAYEQYF. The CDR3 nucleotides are TGCGCCAGCAGCCCTAGCGGAGGGGGAGCCTACGAGCAGTACTTC.

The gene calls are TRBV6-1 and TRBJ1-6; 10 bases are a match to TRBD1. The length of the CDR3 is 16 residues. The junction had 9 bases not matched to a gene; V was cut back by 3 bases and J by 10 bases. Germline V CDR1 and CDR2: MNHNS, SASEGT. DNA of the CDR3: TGTGCCAGCAGTGAGGGGACAGGGGTCTCAGGGTCACCCCTCCACTTT. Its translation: CASSEGTGVSGSPLHF.

CDR3 region: CASNLQHTGELFF. The CDR3 DNA reads as TGTGCCAGCAACCTACAGCACACCGGGGAGCTGTTTTTT. This chain links TRBV12-3 or TRBV12-4 with TRBJ2-2; D not resolved. The ends were cut back, 7 bases at V and 3 bases at J, with 9 bases in the middle. The CDR3 length is 13 residues.

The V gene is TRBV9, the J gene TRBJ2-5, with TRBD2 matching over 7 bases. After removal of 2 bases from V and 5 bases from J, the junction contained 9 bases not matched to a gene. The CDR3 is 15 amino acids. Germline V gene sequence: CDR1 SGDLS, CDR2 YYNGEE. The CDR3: CASSVGGSGRETQYF. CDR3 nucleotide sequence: TGTGCCAGCAGCGTTGGCGGGAGTGGTAGGGAGACCCAGTACTTC.

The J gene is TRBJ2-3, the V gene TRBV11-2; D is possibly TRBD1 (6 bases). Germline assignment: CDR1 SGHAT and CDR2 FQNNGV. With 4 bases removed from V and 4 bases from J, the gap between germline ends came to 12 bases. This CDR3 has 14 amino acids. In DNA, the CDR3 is TGTGCCAGCAGCTCCCACAGGGCTGCAGATACGCAGTATTTT. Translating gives CASSSHRAADTQYF.

CDR3 region: CATAEGSVYGYTF. CDR3 bases: TGTGCCACCGCGGAGGGGAGTGTCTATGGCTACACCTTC. This chain joins TRBV28 and TRBJ1-2; possibly TRBD1 for D (5 bases). Trimming shortened V by 10 bases and J by 4 bases, and 16 bases separated the two germline ends. Germline V gene lookup returns CDR1 MDHEN and CDR2 SYDVKM. The CDR3 has 13 amino acids.

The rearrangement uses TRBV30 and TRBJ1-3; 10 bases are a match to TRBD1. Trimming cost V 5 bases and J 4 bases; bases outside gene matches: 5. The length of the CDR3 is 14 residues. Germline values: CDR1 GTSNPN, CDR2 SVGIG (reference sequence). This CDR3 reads CAWRTGGKGNTIYF. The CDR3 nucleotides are TGTGCCTGGCGGACAGGGGGAAAAGGAAACACCATATATTTT. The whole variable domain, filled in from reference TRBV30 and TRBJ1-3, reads SQTIHQWPATLVQPVGSPLSLECTVEGTSNPNLYWYRQAAGRGLQLLFYSVGIGQISSEVPQNLSASRPQDRQFILSSKKLLLSDSGFYLCAWRTGGKGNTIYFGEGSWLTVV.

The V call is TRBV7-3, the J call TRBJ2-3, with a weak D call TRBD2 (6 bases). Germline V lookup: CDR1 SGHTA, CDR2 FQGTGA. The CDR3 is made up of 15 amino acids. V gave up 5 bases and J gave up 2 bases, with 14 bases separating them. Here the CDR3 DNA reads TGTGCCAGCAGCCCCCGGGGGAGTGCCACAGATACGCAGTATTTT. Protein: CASSPRGSATDTQYF.

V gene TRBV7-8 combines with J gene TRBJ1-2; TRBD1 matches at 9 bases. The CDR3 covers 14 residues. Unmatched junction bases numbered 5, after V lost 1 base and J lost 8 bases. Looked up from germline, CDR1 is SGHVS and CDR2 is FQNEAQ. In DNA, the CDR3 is TGTGCCAGCAGCTTAGGGACAGGGGTCGGCGGCTACACCTTC. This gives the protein CASSLGTGVGGYTF.

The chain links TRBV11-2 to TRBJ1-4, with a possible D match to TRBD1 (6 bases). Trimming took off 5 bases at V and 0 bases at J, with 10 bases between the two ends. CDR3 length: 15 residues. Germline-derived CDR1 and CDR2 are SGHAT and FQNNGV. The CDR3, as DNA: TGTGCCAGCAGCGAAAAGGGGGCAACTAATGAAAAACTGTTTTTT. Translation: CASSEKGATNEKLFF.

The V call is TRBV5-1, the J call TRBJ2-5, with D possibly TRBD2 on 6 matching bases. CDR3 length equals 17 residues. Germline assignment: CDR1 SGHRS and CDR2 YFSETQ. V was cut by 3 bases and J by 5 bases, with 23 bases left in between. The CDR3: CASSSGSSAQTWETQYF. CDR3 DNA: TGCGCCAGCAGCTCGGGATCTAGCGCCCAGACGTGGGAGACCCAGTACTTC. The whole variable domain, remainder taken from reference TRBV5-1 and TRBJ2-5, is KAGVTQTPRYLIKTRGQQVTLSCSPISGHRSVSWYQQTPGQGLQFLFEYFSETQRNKGNFPGRFSGRQFSNSRSEMNVSTLELGDSALYLCASSSGSSAQTWETQYFGPGTRLLVL.

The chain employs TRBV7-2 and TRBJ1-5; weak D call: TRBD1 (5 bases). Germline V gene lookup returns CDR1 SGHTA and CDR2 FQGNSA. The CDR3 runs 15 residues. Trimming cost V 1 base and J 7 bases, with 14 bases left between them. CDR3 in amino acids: CASSLGGREGQPQHF. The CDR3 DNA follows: TGTGCCAGCAGCTTAGGGGGCAGGGAGGGCCAGCCCCAGCATTTT.

The CDR3 DNA reads as TGCGCCAGCAGCTTGGAGGGACAAAGGGGCAATGAGCAGTTCTTC. It is translated as CASSLEGQRGNEQFF. The rearrangement joins TRBV5-1 to TRBJ2-1, with D perhaps TRBD1 (6 bases). This CDR3 is built from 15 residues. V lost 0 bases and J lost 6, with 13 bases in between. Germline V gene lookup returns CDR1 SGHRS and CDR2 YFSETQ. Drawing the rest from reference TRBV5-1 and TRBJ2-1, the complete variable domain is KAGVTQTPRYLIKTRGQQVTLSCSPISGHRSVSWYQQTPGQGLQFLFEYFSETQRNKGNFPGRFSGRQFSNSRSEMNVSTLELGDSALYLCASSLEGQRGNEQFFGPGTRLTVL.

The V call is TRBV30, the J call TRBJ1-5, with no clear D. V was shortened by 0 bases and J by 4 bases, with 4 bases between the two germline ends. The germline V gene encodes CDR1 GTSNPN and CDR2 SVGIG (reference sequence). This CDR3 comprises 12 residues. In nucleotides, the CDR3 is TGTGCCTGGAGTGTCCGGAATCAGCCCCAGCATTTT. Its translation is CAWSVRNQPQHF.

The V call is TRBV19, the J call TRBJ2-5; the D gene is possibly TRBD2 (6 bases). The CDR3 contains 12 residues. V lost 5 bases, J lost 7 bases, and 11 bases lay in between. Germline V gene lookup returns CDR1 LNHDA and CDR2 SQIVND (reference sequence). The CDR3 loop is CASSGGWGTQYF. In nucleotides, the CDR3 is TGTGCCAGTAGTGGAGGGTGGGGGACCCAGTACTTC.

The CDR3 nucleotides are TGTGCCAGCAGCTTGGGGGGAGCGAACACCGGGGAGCTGTTTTTT. This gives the protein CASSLGGANTGELFF. This sequence joins TRBV7-2 and TRBJ2-2; a possible D gene is TRBD2 (6 bases). Germline V gives CDR1 SGHTA, CDR2 FQGNSA. Trimming pared 3 bases from V and 0 bases from J, leaving 8 bases between. The CDR3 totals 15 residues.

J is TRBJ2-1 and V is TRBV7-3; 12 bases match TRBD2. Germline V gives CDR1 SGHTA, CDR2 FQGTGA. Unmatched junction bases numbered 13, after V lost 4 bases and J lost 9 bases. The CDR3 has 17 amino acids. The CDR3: CASSSTASGRAGSEQFF. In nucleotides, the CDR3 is TGTGCCAGCAGCTCGACCGCTAGCGGGAGGGCCGGTAGTGAGCAGTTCTTC.

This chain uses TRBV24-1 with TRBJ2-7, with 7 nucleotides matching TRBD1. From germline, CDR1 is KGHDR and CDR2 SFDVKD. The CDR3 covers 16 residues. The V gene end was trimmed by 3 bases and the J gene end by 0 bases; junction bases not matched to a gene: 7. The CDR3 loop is CATSDRTGGGSYEQYF. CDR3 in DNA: TGTGCCACCAGTGATAGGACAGGAGGAGGCTCCTACGAGCAGTACTTC.

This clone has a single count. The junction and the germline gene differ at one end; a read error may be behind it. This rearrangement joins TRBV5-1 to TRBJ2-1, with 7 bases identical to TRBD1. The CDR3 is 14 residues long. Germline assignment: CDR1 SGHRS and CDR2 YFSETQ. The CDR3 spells CASSLGQTNNEQFF. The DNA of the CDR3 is TGCGCCAGCAGTTTGGGACAGACGAACAATGAGCAGTTCTTC.

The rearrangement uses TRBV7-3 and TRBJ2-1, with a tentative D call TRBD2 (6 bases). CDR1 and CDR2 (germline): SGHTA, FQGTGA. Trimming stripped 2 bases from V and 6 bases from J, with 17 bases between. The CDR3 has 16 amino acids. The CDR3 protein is CASSLLPGRGGNEQFF. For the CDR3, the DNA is TGTGCCAGCAGCTTACTCCCTGGGCGGGGAGGCAATGAGCAGTTCTTC.

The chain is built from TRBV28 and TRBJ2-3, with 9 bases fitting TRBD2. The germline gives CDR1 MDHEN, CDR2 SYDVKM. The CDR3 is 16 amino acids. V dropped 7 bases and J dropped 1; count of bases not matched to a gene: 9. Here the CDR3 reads CASTLQGLAGTDTQYF. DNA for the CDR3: TGTGCCAGCACCCTCCAGGGACTAGCAGGCACAGATACGCAGTATTTT.

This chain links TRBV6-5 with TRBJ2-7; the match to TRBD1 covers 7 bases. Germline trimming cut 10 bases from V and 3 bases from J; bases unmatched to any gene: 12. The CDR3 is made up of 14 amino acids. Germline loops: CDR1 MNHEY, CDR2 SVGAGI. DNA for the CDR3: TGTGCCATCATCCCGACAGGGAAGGTCTACGAGCAGTACTTC. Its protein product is CAIIPTGKVYEQYF.